This T cell receptor (beta chain) was profiled in a study of cytomegalovirus exposure and HLA in healthy donors. The study's findings and limits: TCR association rates varied by HLA locus in a later analysis, with DRB1 highest and HLA-C lowest.

As for this clone: The antigen remains unidentified.

The CDR3 consists of 15 residues. Germline CDR1 and CDR2: SGHTA and FQGTGA. Trimming took 3 bases from V and 0 from J, leaving 11 bases between them. 13 Jbeta primers and 60 Vbeta primers were used for the PCR. Profiled with immunoSEQ multiplex PCR; TCRdb holds only in-frame clones, not every one. The sample includes about 55,000 clones, about four fifths of them seen just once. V usage is TRBV7-3 and J usage is TRBJ1-2; D is unresolved. The receptor was derived from a female donor in good health and CMV-seronegative. The source material was PBMCs. CDR3 protein: CASSFGGGSNYGYTF. The CDR3, as DNA: TGTGCCAGCAGCTTTGGAGGCGGATCTAACTATGGCTACACCTTC.